The sequence of this T cell receptor beta chain was determined in a study of patients and donors after allogeneic stem cell transplantation. Germline V lookup: CDR1 SEHNR, CDR2 FQNEAQ (reference sequence). This CDR3 is 14 amino acids long. After removal of 5 bases from V and 8 bases from J, the junction contained 5 bases not matched to a gene. TCRdb re-analysed the RT-PCR reads in MiXCR, keeping a single row per CDR3 protein. The sample lists over 350,000 distinct CDR3 sequences; roughly 17% were seen once. The receptor comes from a human donor who was either an allogeneic HSCT recipient or a stem cell or donor lymphocyte infusion donor (not recorded which). It is not recorded whose cells these are; they may come from a transplant donor. The chain has TRBV7-9 and TRBJ1-6; the match to TRBD1 covers 8 bases. Sequencing was carried out using blood, either unsorted or a sorted T cell fraction (not recorded which). This chain's CDR3 is CASSPDRGYSPLHF. Here the CDR3 DNA reads TGTGCCAGCAGCCCCGACAGGGGCTATTCACCCCTCCACTTT.